The source of this TCR beta chain is a study of blood T cell repertoires in COVID-19 (dated by TCRdb to 2020 to 2021). Regarding the complete study: Samples covering the acute and convalescent phases of COVID-19 were provided by collaborators in the United States, Italy and Spain. The material from the prospective study consisted of cDNA or gDNA derived from T cells, B-cell-depleted T cells, or PBMCs. Subjects who had been exposed to COVID-19, were actively infected with it, or had recovered from it provided the deeply sampled blood TCRbeta repertoires that made up the dataset. The repertoires were released in a freely available public database intended as a resource for research on the immune response to SARS-CoV-2. Samples were obtained from the ongoing ImmuneRACE study (first 160 participants) and from roughly 1,300 subjects provided by 6 global collaborators. The sample metadata nearly always contained a de-identified subject ID, COVID-19 status, age in years and sex. HLA class I and class II types, where available, came from metadata supplied by the sample provider rather than from assay-based typing. Results and caveats for the whole study, not just this receptor: Clinical and demographic metadata were provided uncurated, with the amount varying by source and participant.

A note on this clone: This receptor's antigen is unknown. The input lacks base qualities; no much larger clone sits a single base away.

TCRbeta CDR3 regions were amplified from genomic DNA by means of the immunoSEQ Assay, a bias-controlled multiplex PCR. Per the source publication's procedure: Nucleated cell counts per sample were estimated from amplification of reference gene primers within the assay. To quantify the absolute abundance of each unique TCRbeta CDR3 rearrangement, sequence reads were collapsed and filtered. For each sample, productive Simpson clonality was calculated as the square root of Simpson's diversity index across productive rearrangements. TCRdb mirrors the immuneACCESS table, restricted to in-frame sequences. Some clones are absent from its copies; in checked studies, under half trace to an unresolved V gene, and the reason for the others is unknown. V and J calls and clone size are those listed in that table; D and trimming were worked out from the DNA. This sample gives about 95,000 clones in total; approximately 89% of them show up just once. The ten most abundant clones make up about a sixth of the sample.

V is trimmed back by 8 bases and J by 5 bases, and the junction contains 5 bases that no gene match accounts for. CDR1 and CDR2 are drawn from the germline V gene: SNHLY, FYNNEI. From its cysteine to its phenylalanine, the CDR3 spans 14 amino acids. Kept here is only the CDR3 DNA, which spans 42 bases and is read in frame from base 1. Each collaborating institution followed its own protocols to collect whole blood in K2EDTA tubes. For TCRbeta analysis, collaborators shipped samples as frozen whole blood, isolated PBMCs, or DNA extracted from either of those sample types. This TCR derives from a human donor in a cohort sampled during active COVID-19. Sequences were obtained from peripheral blood. The chain links TRBV2 with TRBJ2-1, with 11 junctional bases fitting TRBD2. Here is the DNA: TGTGCCAGCGGTCTAGCGGGGGGCGACAATGAGCAGTTCTTC. Its translation reads: CASGLAGGDNEQFF.